This T cell receptor beta chain is drawn from a study of blood T cell repertoires in COVID-19. The CDR3 totals 19 residues. The V segment lost 3 bases and the J segment 0 bases; nucleotides outside the gene matches: 14. The germline gives CDR1 KGHSH, CDR2 LQKENI. Assay used: immunoSEQ multiplex PCR; TCRdb lists only in-frame clones, some missing. The sample lists some 100,000 clones; roughly nine tenths were seen once. J is TRBJ1-5 and V is TRBV18; 7 nucleotides line up with TRBD1. The sequencing sample was made of peripheral blood. The receptor comes from a man aged 60 to 69 with acute or convalescent COVID-19. CDR3 bases: TGTGCCAGCTCACCCCTGGGGCAGGGGGGTGTCAATAGCAATCAGCCCCAGCATTTT. It encodes CASSPLGQGGVNSNQPQHF.